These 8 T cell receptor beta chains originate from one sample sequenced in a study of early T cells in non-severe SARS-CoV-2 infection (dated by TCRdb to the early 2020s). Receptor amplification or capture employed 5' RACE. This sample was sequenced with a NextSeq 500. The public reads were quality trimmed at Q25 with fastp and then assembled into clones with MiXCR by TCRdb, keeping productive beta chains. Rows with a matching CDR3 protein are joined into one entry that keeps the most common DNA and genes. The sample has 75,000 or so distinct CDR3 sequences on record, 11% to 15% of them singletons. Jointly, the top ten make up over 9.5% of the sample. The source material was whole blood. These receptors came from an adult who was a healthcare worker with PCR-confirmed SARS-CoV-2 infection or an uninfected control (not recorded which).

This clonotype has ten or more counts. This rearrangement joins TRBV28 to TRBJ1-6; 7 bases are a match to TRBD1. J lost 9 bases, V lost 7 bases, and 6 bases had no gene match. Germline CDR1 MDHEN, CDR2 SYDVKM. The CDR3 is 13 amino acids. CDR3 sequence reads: CASTTGDGSPLHF. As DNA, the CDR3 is TGTGCCAGCACAACAGGGGACGGTTCACCCCTCCACTTT.

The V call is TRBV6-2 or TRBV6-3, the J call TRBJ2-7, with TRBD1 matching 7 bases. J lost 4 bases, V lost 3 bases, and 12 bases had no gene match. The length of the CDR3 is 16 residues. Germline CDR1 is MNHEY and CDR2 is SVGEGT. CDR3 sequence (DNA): TGTGCCAGCAGTTATCAGCGACAGGGTCCCGAATACGAGCAGTACTTC. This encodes CASSYQRQGPEYEQYF.

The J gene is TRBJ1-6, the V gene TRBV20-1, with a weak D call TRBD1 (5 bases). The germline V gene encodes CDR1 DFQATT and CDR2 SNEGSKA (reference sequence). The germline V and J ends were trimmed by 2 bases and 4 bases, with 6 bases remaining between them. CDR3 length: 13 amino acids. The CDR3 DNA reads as TGCAGTGCTAGACAGGGATATAATTCACCCCTCCACTTT. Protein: CSARQGYNSPLHF.

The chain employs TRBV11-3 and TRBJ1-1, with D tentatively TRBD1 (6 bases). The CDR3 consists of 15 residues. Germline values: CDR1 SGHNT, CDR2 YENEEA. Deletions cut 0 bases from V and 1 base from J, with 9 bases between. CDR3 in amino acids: CASSLESGANTEAFF. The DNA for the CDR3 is TGTGCCAGCAGCTTAGAGTCAGGGGCGAACACTGAAGCTTTCTTT.

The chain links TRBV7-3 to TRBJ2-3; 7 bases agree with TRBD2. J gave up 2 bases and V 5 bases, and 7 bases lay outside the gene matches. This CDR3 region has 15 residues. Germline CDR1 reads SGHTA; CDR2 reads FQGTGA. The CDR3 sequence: CASSPVGGTTDTQYF. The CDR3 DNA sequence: TGTGCCAGCAGCCCCGTCGGGGGGACCACAGATACGCAGTATTTT. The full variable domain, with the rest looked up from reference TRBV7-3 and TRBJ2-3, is GAGVSQTPSNKVTEKGKYVELRCDPISGHTALYWYRQSLGQGPEFLIYFQGTGAADDSGLPNDRFFAVRPEGSVSTLKIQRTERGDSAVYLCASSPVGGTTDTQYFGPGTRLTVL.

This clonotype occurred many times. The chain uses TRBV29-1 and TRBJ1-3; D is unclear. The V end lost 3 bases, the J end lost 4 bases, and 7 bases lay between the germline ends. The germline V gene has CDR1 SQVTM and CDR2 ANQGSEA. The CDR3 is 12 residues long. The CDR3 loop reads CSVDTTGNTIYF. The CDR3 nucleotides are TGCAGCGTTGATACCACCGGAAACACCATATATTTT.

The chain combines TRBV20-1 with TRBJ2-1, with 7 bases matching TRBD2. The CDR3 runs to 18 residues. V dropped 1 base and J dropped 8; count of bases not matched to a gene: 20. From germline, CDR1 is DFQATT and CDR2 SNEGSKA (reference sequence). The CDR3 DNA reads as TGCAGTGCTAGAGGCCCGGCCTCTCCGGGACTACCATTCGATGAGCAGTTCTTC. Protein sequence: CSARGPASPGLPFDEQFF.

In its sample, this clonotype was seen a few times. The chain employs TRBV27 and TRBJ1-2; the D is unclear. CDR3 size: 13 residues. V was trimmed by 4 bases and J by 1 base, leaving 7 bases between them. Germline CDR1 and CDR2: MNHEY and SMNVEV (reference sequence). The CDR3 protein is CASSSEGNYGYTF. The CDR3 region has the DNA TGTGCCAGCAGTTCGGAGGGTAACTATGGCTACACCTTC.